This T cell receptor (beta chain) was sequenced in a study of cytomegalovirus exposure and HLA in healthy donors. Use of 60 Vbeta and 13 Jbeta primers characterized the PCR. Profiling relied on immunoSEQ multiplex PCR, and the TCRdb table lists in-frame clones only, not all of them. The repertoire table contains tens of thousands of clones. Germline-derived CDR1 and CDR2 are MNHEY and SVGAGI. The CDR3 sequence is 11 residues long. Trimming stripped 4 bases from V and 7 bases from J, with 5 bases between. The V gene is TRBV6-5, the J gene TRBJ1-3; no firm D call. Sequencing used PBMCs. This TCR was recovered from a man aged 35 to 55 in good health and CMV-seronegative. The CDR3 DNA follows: TGTGCCAGCAGTTTTCAGAACACCATATATTTT. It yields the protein CASSFQNTIYF.